This TCR beta chain was sequenced during a study of blood T cell repertoires in COVID-19. This CDR3 has 15 residues. Germline V CDR1 and CDR2: SGDLS, YYNGEE. Trimming removed 0 bases from V and 3 bases from J, with 12 bases in between. In the authors' workflow: Reference gene primers were amplified, and this amplification served to estimate nucleated cell counts. This table comes from immunoSEQ multiplex PCR, and its TCRdb copy is limited to in-frame clones, with some not included. The V and J calls and clone size come from that table; D and trimming were worked out from the DNA. The sample carries about 250,000 clones, around 82% recorded once.

The sample was peripheral blood. The source is an elderly man with acute or convalescent COVID-19. The chain links TRBV9 to TRBJ1-1, with a tentative D call TRBD1 (5 bases). This CDR3 is CASSVGNRGYTEAFF. The CDR3 region has the DNA TGTGCCAGCAGCGTAGGGAATCGGGGGTACACTGAAGCTTTCTTT.